This is a list of T cell receptor beta chains from one sample in a study of T cell responses to AZD1222 COVID-19 vaccine. Generated by immunoSEQ multiplex PCR, the TCRdb table keeps only in-frame clones and is missing some. The sample has more than 150,000 clones, around 95% seen once; the top ten hold about 0.6%. The sequences come from peripheral blood, collected on day 0 of AZD1222 vaccination. These receptor sequences come from an adult in good health. CDR3s include the opening cysteine and the closing phenylalanine or tryptophan.

V	length	CDR3
TRBV5-1	14	CASSWWEGRYEQYF
TRBV30	13	CAWSVRERQPQHF
TRBV6-4	16	CASSEGASVLYNEQFF
TRBV11-2	14	CASSIEISTDTQYF
TRBV13	13	CASTRGGNTEAFF
TRBV5-1	15	CASNVRSSGTYEQYF
TRBV5-4	16	CASSLAGAASYNEQFF
TRBV30	14	CAWGHAGGQETQYF
TRBV5-1	13	CATSGTDNTEAFF
TRBV6-5	14	CASIRTGTKETQYF
TRBV12-3/TRBV12-4	13	CASSLTLYNEQFF
TRBV19	13	CASSSPREETQYF
TRBV29-1	14	CSLRLSGRSSEQFF
TRBV10-3	20	CAISPHGTLKPRALNTEAFF
TRBV25-1	16	CASSAWESVNTGELFF
TRBV5-1	17	CASSPGRGAKTSSPLHF
TRBV7-9	13	CASSPRGNTEAFF
TRBV19	14	CASSIYGPQNIQYF
TRBV10-1	14	CASSADRLGETQYF
TRBV5-1	18	CASSFLKGGSLSYNEQFF
TRBV10-1	14	CASRDGSYTGELFF
TRBV6-5	10	CASRGGTIYF
TRBV27	14	CASRSGQGQTEAFF